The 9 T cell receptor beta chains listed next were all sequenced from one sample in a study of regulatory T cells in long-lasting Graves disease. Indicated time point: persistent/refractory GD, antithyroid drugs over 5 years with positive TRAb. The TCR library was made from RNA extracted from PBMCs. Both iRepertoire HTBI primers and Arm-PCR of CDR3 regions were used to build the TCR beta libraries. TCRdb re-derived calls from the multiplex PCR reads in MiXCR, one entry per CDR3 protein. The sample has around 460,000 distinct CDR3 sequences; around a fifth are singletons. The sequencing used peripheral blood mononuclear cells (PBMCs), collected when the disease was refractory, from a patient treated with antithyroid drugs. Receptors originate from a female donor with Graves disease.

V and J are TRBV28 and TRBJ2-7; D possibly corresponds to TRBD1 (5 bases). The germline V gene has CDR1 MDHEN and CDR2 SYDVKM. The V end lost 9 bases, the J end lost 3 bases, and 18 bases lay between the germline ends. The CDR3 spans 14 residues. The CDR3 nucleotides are TGTGCCAGTAGTAAGGTAGGGGTAGGCTACGAGCAGTACTTC. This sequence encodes CASSKVGVGYEQYF. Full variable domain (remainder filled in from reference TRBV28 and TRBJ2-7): DVKVTQSSRYLVKRTGEKVFLECVQDMDHENMFWYRQDPGLGLRLIYFSYDVKMKEKGDIPEGYSVSREKKERFSLILESASTNQTSMYLCASSKVGVGYEQYFGPGTRLTVT.

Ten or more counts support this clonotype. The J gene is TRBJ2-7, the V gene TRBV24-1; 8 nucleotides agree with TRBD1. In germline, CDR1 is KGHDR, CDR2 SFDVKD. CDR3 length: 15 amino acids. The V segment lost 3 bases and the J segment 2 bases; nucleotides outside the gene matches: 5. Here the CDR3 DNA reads TGTGCCACCAGTGATCCATCGGACAGGGCCTACGAGCAGTACTTC. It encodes CATSDPSDRAYEQYF.

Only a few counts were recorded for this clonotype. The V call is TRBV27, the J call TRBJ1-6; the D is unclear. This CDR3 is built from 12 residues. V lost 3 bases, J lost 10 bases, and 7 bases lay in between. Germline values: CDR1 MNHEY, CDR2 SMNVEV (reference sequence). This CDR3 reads CASSFPRSPLHF. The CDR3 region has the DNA TGTGCCAGCAGTTTCCCGAGATCACCCCTCCACTTT.

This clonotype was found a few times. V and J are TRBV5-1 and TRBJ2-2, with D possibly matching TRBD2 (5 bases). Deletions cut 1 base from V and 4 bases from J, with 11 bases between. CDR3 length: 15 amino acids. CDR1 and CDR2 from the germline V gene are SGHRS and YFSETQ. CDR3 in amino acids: CASSLKWESTGELFF. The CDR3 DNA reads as TGCGCCAGCAGCTTGAAGTGGGAGAGCACCGGGGAGCTGTTTTTT.

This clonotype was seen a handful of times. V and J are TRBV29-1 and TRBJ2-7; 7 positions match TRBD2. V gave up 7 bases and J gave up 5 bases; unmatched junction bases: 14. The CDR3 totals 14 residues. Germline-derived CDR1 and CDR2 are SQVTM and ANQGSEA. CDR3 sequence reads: CSARGVSSGNEQYF. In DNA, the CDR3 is TGCAGCGCCCGGGGGGTATCTTCTGGTAACGAGCAGTACTTC.

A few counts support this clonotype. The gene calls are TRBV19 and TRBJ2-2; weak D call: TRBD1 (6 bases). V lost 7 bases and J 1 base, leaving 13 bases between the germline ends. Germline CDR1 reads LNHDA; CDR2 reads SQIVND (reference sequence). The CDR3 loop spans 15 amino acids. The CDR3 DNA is TGTGCCAGTACCCATGGGACAATGAACACCGGGGAGCTGTTTTTT. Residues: CASTHGTMNTGELFF.

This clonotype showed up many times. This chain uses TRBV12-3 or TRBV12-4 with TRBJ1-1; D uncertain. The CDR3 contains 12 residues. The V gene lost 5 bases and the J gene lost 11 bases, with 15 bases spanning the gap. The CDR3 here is CASSSPPVAAFF. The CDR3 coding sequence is TGTGCCAGCAGTAGTCCTCCGGTCGCTGCTTTCTTT.

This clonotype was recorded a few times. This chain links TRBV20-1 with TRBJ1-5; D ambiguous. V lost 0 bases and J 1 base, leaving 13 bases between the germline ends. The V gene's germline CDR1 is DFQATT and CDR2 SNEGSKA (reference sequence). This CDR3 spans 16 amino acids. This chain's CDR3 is CSARDLSGSSNQPQHF. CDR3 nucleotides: TGCAGTGCTAGAGACCTCTCCGGGTCGAGCAATCAGCCCCAGCATTTT.

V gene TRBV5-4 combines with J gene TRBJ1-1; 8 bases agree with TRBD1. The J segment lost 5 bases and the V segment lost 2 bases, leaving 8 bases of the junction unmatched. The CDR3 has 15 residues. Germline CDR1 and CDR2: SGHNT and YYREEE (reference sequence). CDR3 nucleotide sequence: TGTGCCAGCAGCTTTTCCGACAGGGGCAGAACTGAAGCTTTCTTT. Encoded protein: CASSFSDRGRTEAFF.